The present T cell receptor (beta chain) was sequenced within a study of neurological immune-mediated disorders. The authors made cDNA by 5'RACE with 10-nucleotide random UMIs. Each sequencing run yielded over 200 million TCR-beta sequences from 15-18 subjects. Using its own MiXCR run on the 5' RACE reads, TCRdb lists one record per CDR3 protein. The table lists roughly 62,000 distinct CDR3 sequences, around 4.8% of them singletons. Between the trimmed V and J ends, which lost 4 bases and 5 bases, there was a span of 8 bases. The length of the CDR3 is 12 residues. Germline V gives CDR1 SEHNR, CDR2 FQNEAQ (reference sequence). In its sample, this clonotype was seen a few times. As yet, its antigen is unknown. Broader study findings: One related-CDR3 cluster, found by phylogenetic grouping, held repertoires of 18 of 34 multiple sclerosis patients and is a possible signature.

The rearrangement uses TRBV7-9 and TRBJ1-2; D is unclear. The sequence derives from a woman aged 50 to 65 with multiple sclerosis. The sequenced sample was PBMCs. For the CDR3, the DNA is TGTGCCAGCAGCTACACGGAATATGGCTACACCTTC. Translation gives CASSYTEYGYTF.